Listed below are T cell receptor beta chains from one sample, sequenced in a study of human T cells and chemical hapten exposure. TCRdb analysed the RACE reads with MiXCR anew, one entry per CDR3 protein. The top ten hold about 2% of the sample, which has some 170,000 distinct CDR3 sequences, roughly a quarter seen once. The material was whole blood, obtained in connection with sensitization to the hapten diphenylcyclopropenone (DPC). The receptors stem from a woman aged 18 to 35 with alopecia areata. Some clones in this sample may be carry-over from other donors' samples. Both conserved end residues are part of each CDR3. Fields, in order: CDR3 protein, CDR3 DNA, V gene, clone size, D gene, J gene. D genes are given only for firm matches. Not every row has a clone size; where given, it reads once, few, many or a size class.

CASSDRTDSLNTEAFF	TGTGCCAGCAGCGATCGGACAGACAGCCTGAACACTGAAGCTTTCTTT	TRBV9	many	.	TRBJ1-1
CASSPGTGRTYEQYF	TGTGCCAGCAGTCCCGGGACAGGGAGAACCTACGAGCAGTACTTC	TRBV12-3/TRBV12-4	.	TRBD1	TRBJ2-7
CSASGQASYEQYF	TGCAGTGCTAGCGGACAGGCCTCCTACGAGCAGTACTTC	TRBV20-1	.	TRBD1	TRBJ2-7
CASSRSLDYNQPQHF	TGCGCCAGCAGCCGCAGTCTGGACTACAATCAGCCCCAGCATTTT	TRBV4-3	.	.	TRBJ1-5
CSARAPGTLNTGELFF	TGCAGTGCTAGAGCCCCCGGGACTCTGAACACCGGGGAGCTGTTTTTT	TRBV20-1	few	.	TRBJ2-2
CASSPKSGSPYEQYF	TGTGCCAGCAGCCCGAAGAGCGGGAGTCCCTACGAGCAGTACTTC	TRBV9	many	TRBD2	TRBJ2-7
CASSYRLGLAEGIEQFF	TGTGCCAGCAGCTATCGATTGGGACTAGCGGAGGGGATTGAGCAGTTCTTC	TRBV13	few	TRBD2	TRBJ2-1
CASSWAQGHEQYF	TGTGCCAGCAGTTGGGCCCAGGGCCACGAGCAGTACTTC	TRBV27	few	.	TRBJ2-7
CASSLLANYGYTF	TGTGCCAGCAGCCTCCTCGCTAACTATGGCTACACCTTC	TRBV12-3/TRBV12-4	once	.	TRBJ1-2
CSVSNYGYTF	TGCAGCGTTTCAAACTATGGCTACACCTTC	TRBV29-1	few	.	TRBJ1-2
CSVALAPGELIEGVYGYTF	TGCAGCGTTGCCTTGGCCCCCGGGGAACTTATCGAGGGGGTCTATGGCTACACCTTC	TRBV29-1	.	.	TRBJ1-2
CASSLTSGGPDTQYF	TGTGCCAGCAGCTTAACTAGCGGGGGTCCCGATACGCAGTATTTT	TRBV7-3	.	TRBD2	TRBJ2-3
CASSLRGSEQFF	TGTGCCAGCAGCTTGCGGGGCAGTGAGCAGTTCTTC	TRBV11-1	few	.	TRBJ2-1
CASSPGLAGGAYEQYF	TGTGCCAGCAGTCCAGGACTAGCGGGAGGAGCCTACGAGCAGTACTTC	TRBV28	few	TRBD2	TRBJ2-7
CASSLTSSGETQYF	TGTGCCAGCAGCTTAACTTCCAGCGGCGAGACCCAGTACTTC	TRBV7-3	.	.	TRBJ2-5
CACPSTGGTYEQYF	TGTGCCTGCCCCTCGACAGGGGGTACCTACGAGCAGTACTTC	TRBV30	.	TRBD1	TRBJ2-7
CASSTAGANIQYF	TGTGCCAGTAGCACCGCGGGGGCAAACATTCAGTACTTC	TRBV19	.	.	TRBJ2-4
CASSQPGLAGQETQYF	TGTGCCAGCAGCCAACCGGGACTAGCGGGGCAAGAGACCCAGTACTTC	TRBV4-2	few	TRBD2	TRBJ2-5
CASSQVGLAGYQFF	TGCGCCAGCAGCCAAGTGGGCCTAGCGGGATACCAGTTCTTC	TRBV4-1	.	TRBD2	TRBJ2-1
CSAIGDGETQYF	TGCAGTGCTATAGGGGATGGAGAGACCCAGTACTTC	TRBV20-1	.	.	TRBJ2-5
CASSLKYTPLHF	TGTGCCAGCAGCTTGAAGTATACACCCCTCCACTTT	TRBV7-9	.	.	TRBJ1-6
CASSPRTGEYTEAFF	TGTGCCAGCAGCCCGAGGACAGGGGAGTACACTGAAGCTTTCTTT	TRBV11-2	.	TRBD1	TRBJ1-1
CASSKTGGNQPQHF	TGTGCCAGCAGTAAGACAGGGGGCAATCAGCCCCAGCATTTT	TRBV6-5	.	TRBD1	TRBJ1-5
CASSVDVGWYEQYF	TGTGCCAGCAGCGTAGACGTAGGGTGGTACGAGCAGTACTTC	TRBV9	few	.	TRBJ2-7
CASSSAPGPQEYF	TGTGCCAGCAGCTCCGCCCCGGGACCTCAGGAGTACTTC	TRBV12-3/TRBV12-4	many	.	TRBJ2-7
CASQKREGAEQYF	TGTGCCAGCCAGAAGCGGGAGGGGGCCGAGCAGTACTTC	TRBV6-1	.	TRBD2	TRBJ2-7
CSARDTTFYGYTF	TGCAGCGCACGGGACACAACCTTCTATGGCTACACCTTC	TRBV29-1	many	.	TRBJ1-2
CASSYRNTEAFF	TGTGCCAGCAGTTACAGGAACACTGAAGCTTTCTTT	TRBV6-5	many	.	TRBJ1-1
CSVDVGQGNYGYTF	TGCAGCGTTGACGTGGGACAGGGGAACTATGGCTACACCTTC	TRBV29-1	few	TRBD1	TRBJ1-2
CASSEWNYEQNF	TGTGCCAGCAGTGAGTGGAACTACGAGCAGAACTTC	TRBV2	.	.	TRBJ2-7
CASSLEKAFYEQYF	TGTGCCAGCAGCTTAGAGAAGGCTTTCTACGAGCAGTACTTC	TRBV7-6	few	.	TRBJ2-7
CASSGGYF	TGTGCCAGCTCCGGGGGGTACTTC	TRBV7-9	few	.	TRBJ2-5
CASSLNGDRNTEAFF	TGCGCCAGCAGCTTGAATGGGGACAGGAACACTGAAGCTTTCTTT	TRBV5-1	.	TRBD1	TRBJ1-1
CASQGLAGVFRRTGELFF	TGCGCCAGTCAAGGACTAGCGGGAGTATTTCGTCGGACCGGGGAGCTGTTTTTT	TRBV5-1	few	TRBD2	TRBJ2-2
CASSQGPPSYYEQYF	TGTGCCAGCAGCCAAGGACCCCCGTCCTATTACGAGCAGTACTTC	TRBV4-2	.	.	TRBJ2-7
CASNGLAGGHTGELFF	TGTGCCAGCAATGGCCTAGCGGGAGGCCATACCGGGGAGCTGTTTTTT	TRBV28	few	TRBD2	TRBJ2-2
CASSYRRTGGDNGQFF	TGTGCCAGCAGTTACCGAAGGACAGGGGGGGATAATGGGCAGTTCTTC	TRBV27	few	TRBD1	TRBJ2-1
CASSLELDTGELFF	TGTGCCAGCAGCTTAGAGTTAGACACCGGGGAGCTGTTTTTT	TRBV7-9	few	.	TRBJ2-2
CSVPLGGSDTGELFF	TGCAGCGTCCCCCTGGGAGGGTCCGACACCGGGGAGCTGTTTTTT	TRBV29-1	few	TRBD2	TRBJ2-2
CASSPSRNGADTQYF	TGTGCCAGCAGTCCCAGCCGCAACGGGGCAGATACGCAGTATTTT	TRBV4-2	few	.	TRBJ2-3
CASRARDSYEQYF	TGTGCCAGCAGGGCCCGGGACAGCTACGAGCAGTACTTC	TRBV7-9	.	TRBD1	TRBJ2-7
CASNYKGGNIQYF	TGTGCCAGCAACTATAAGGGAGGAAACATTCAGTACTTC	TRBV21-1	many	.	TRBJ2-4
CASKQGGNQPQHF	TGTGCCAGCAAACAGGGAGGGAATCAGCCCCAGCATTTT	TRBV12-3/TRBV12-4	.	.	TRBJ1-5
CASSLATGGVYEQYF	TGCGCCAGCAGCTTGGCCACGGGTGGGGTTTACGAGCAGTACTTC	TRBV5-1	.	.	TRBJ2-7
CASNLGQSSYNEQFF	TGTGCCAGCAACCTCGGACAGAGCTCCTACAATGAGCAGTTCTTC	TRBV7-9	.	.	TRBJ2-1
CASSHPLVRQFDGYTF	TGCGCCAGCAGCCACCCCCTGGTACGACAGTTTGATGGCTACACCTTC	TRBV4-1	.	.	TRBJ1-2
CASRVYGGIDQPQHF	TGTGCCAGCAGAGTTTATGGCGGGATCGATCAGCCCCAGCATTTT	TRBV12-3/TRBV12-4	.	.	TRBJ1-5
CASSGGEGTDTQYF	TGTGCCAGCAGCGGGGGGGAGGGGACAGATACGCAGTATTTT	TRBV7-2	.	TRBD2	TRBJ2-3
CASSVEEGTYNEQFF	TGTGCCAGCAGCGTAGAGGAGGGAACCTACAATGAGCAGTTCTTC	TRBV9	few	.	TRBJ2-1
CSASFTQVGNQPQHF	TGCAGTGCTAGTTTCACTCAAGTGGGGAATCAGCCCCAGCATTTT	TRBV20-1	few	.	TRBJ1-5
CASSWTSLAGVYEQYF	TGTGCCAGCAGTTGGACCTCCTTAGCGGGCGTCTACGAGCAGTACTTC	TRBV2	.	TRBD2	TRBJ2-7
CASTEGNEQYF	TGTGCCAGCACCGAAGGGAACGAGCAGTACTTC	TRBV6-2/TRBV6-3	.	.	TRBJ2-7
CSVNWGYNEQFF	TGCAGCGTTAACTGGGGGTACAATGAGCAGTTCTTC	TRBV29-1	.	.	TRBJ2-1
CATRGVGDTQYF	TGTGCCACCCGGGGGGTGGGAGATACGCAGTATTTT	TRBV7-2	few	TRBD2	TRBJ2-3